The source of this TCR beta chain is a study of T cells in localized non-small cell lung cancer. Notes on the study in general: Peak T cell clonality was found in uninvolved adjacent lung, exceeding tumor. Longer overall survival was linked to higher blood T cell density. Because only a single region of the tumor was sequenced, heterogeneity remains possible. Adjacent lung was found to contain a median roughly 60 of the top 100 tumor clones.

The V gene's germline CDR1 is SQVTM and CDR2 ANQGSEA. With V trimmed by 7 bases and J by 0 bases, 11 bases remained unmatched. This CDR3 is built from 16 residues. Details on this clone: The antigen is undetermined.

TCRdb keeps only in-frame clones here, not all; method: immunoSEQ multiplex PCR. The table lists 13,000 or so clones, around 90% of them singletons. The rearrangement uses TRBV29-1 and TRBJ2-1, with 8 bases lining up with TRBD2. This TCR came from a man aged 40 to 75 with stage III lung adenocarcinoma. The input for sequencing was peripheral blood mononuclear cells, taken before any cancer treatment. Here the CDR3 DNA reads TGCAGCGAAGAAGGTCCCGGGAGGGGCTCCTACAATGAGCAGTTCTTC. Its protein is CSEEGPGRGSYNEQFF.